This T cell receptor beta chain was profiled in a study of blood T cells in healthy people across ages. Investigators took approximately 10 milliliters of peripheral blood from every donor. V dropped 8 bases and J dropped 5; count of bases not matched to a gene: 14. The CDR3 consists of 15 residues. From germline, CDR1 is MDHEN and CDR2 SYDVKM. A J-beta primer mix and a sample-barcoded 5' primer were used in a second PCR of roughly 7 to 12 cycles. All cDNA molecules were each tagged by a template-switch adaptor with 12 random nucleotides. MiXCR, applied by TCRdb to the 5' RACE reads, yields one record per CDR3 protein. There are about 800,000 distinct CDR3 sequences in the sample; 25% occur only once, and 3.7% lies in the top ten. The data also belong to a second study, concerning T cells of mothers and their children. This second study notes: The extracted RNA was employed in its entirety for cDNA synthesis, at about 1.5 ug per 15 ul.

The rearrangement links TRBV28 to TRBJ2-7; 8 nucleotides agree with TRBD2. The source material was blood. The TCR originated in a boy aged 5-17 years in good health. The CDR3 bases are TGTGCCAGCGGAAAGTTCAGGACTAGCTTGAACGAGCAGTACTTC. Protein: CASGKFRTSLNEQYF.